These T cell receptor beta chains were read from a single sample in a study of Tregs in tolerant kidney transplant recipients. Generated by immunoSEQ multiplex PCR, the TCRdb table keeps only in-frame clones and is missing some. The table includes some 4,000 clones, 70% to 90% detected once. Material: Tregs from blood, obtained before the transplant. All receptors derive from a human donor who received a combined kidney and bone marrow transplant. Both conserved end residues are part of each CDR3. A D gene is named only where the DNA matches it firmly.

cdr3_aa: CASSLGLSTDTQYF
v_call: TRBV28
d_call: -

cdr3_aa: CASSVGNTGELFF
v_call: TRBV2
d_call: -

cdr3_aa: CASSSTSGRGYEQYF
v_call: TRBV7-2
d_call: TRBD2

cdr3_aa: CASSPPGSFHDQFF
v_call: TRBV28
d_call: -

cdr3_aa: CASRGAPGQKSYEQYF
v_call: TRBV28
d_call: TRBD1

cdr3_aa: CASSAHYTQYF
v_call: TRBV14
d_call: -

cdr3_aa: CASSFHLQGSYEQYF
v_call: TRBV27
d_call: -

cdr3_aa: CASSLRETKNTGELFF
v_call: TRBV7-3
d_call: -

cdr3_aa: CASSLGANTEAFF
v_call: TRBV5-1
d_call: -

cdr3_aa: CASSNIAGGNQETQYF
v_call: TRBV19
d_call: TRBD2

cdr3_aa: CASSLGRFYEQYF
v_call: TRBV7-2
d_call: -

cdr3_aa: CASRAGRFFVGELFF
v_call: TRBV19
d_call: TRBD2

cdr3_aa: CASSPDALRGKNIQYF
v_call: TRBV18
d_call: -

cdr3_aa: CASSEVGDSEQYF
v_call: TRBV2
d_call: -

cdr3_aa: CASSVDAFYNEQFF
v_call: TRBV9
d_call: -

cdr3_aa: CASSWGGAGTDTQYF
v_call: TRBV7-2
d_call: -

cdr3_aa: CASSQDLGGGNQPQHF
v_call: TRBV4-3
d_call: -

cdr3_aa: CSVTRTDNEQFF
v_call: TRBV29-1
d_call: -

cdr3_aa: CASSLVGTNKETQYF
v_call: TRBV7-7
d_call: TRBD2

cdr3_aa: CAKNRLGGDHEQYF
v_call: TRBV6-4
d_call: -

cdr3_aa: CAISSGLAGGGYEQYF
v_call: TRBV10-3
d_call: TRBD2

cdr3_aa: CASSIRGRFGQPQHF
v_call: TRBV19
d_call: TRBD1